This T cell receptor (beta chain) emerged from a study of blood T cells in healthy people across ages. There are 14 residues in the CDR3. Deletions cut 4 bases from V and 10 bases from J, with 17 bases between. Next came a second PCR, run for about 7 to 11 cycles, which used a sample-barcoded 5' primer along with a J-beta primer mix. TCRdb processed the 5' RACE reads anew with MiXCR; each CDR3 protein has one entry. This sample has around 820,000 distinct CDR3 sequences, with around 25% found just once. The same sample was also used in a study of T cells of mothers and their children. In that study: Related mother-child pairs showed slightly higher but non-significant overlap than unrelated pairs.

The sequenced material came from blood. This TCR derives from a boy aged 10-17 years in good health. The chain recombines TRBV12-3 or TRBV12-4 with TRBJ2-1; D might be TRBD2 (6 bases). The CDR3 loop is CASSSVGLAVEQFF. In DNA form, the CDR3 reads TGTGCCAGCAGTTCCGTCGGCTTAGCGGTCGAGCAGTTCTTC.